This T cell receptor beta chain was identified during a study of blood T cell repertoires in COVID-19. For the study at large: T cells, B-cell-depleted T cells, or PBMCs supplied cDNA or gDNA.

Losses at the gene ends were 1 base for V and 5 bases for J; bases not matched to a gene: 3. Germline V gene lookup returns CDR1 LNHDA and CDR2 SQIVND (reference sequence). This CDR3 comprises 15 residues. Original handling: Reference gene primer amplification gave estimated nucleated cell counts. Sequenced by immunoSEQ multiplex PCR; TCRdb stores in-frame clones only, minus some. The V and J calls and clone size were taken over from that table, and D and trimming were inferred from the DNA. The sample has approximately 90,000 clones, about four fifths seen once. Material for sequencing was peripheral blood. The chain recombines TRBV19 with TRBJ2-1; the match to TRBD2 covers 9 bases. The clonotype originates from a woman of 80 years or more with acute or convalescent COVID-19. CDR3 in amino acids: CASSIGLAGNNEQFF. The CDR3 DNA reads TGTGCCAGTAGTATAGGGCTAGCGGGGAACAATGAGCAGTTCTTC.